This TCR beta chain was sequenced for a study of blood T cell repertoires in COVID-19. Study context: Some COVID-19 samples were acute and others convalescent; all came from the United States, Italy and Spain.

Original processing methods: It was from reference gene primer amplification that nucleated cell counts were estimated. The table came from immunoSEQ multiplex PCR; TCRdb's copy has only in-frame clones and leaves some out. Clonal size and the V and J genes are those of that table, whereas D and trimming came from the DNA. Of 160,000 or so clones detected, roughly 80% appear once; the ten largest clones hold about 6%. The CDR3 is made up of 13 amino acids. V shed 4 bases, J shed 7 bases, and the junction held 6 bases outside the gene matches. Germline CDR1 GTSNPN, CDR2 SVGIG (reference sequence). Residents of about two dozen US areas, aged roughly 18 to 89 years, made up the participants.

This clonotype was sampled from a middle-aged woman with acute COVID-19. The sequencing input was PBMCs or T cells enriched from blood (not recorded which). The chain joins TRBV30 to TRBJ1-2, with TRBD1 identical over 10 bases. The CDR3 coding sequence is TGTGCCTGGACTGTCGGGACAGGGGTTGGCTACACCTTC. Protein product: CAWTVGTGVGYTF.